Below, 15 T cell receptor beta chains from the same sample are listed, as sequenced in a study of T cells expressing NK-cell markers. TCRdb re-called the 5' RACE reads and catalogs CDR3 proteins one per entry, DNA excluded. This sample lists 300,000 to 450,000 distinct CDR3 sequences; its ten largest clones have 5% to 5.5%. The sequenced sample consisted of blood T cells: a sorted CD56 or NKG2C T cell subset, CD4+ or CD8+ T cells, or bulk PBMC T cells (not recorded which). The receptors were sampled from a man aged 18 to 69 in good health.

This chain links TRBV2 with TRBJ2-5; TCRdb selects TRBD1, and the lack of DNA leaves this call unchecked. The germline V gene has CDR1 SNHLY and CDR2 FYNNEI. The CDR3 is 16 residues long. CDR3 in amino acids: CASSEGSAPGQETQYF.

J is TRBJ2-3 and V is TRBV3-1; TCRdb proposes TRBD1, but this gene call is untestable without DNA. The CDR3 has 16 amino acids. Germline assignment: CDR1 LGHDT and CDR2 YNNKEL (reference sequence). CDR3 in amino acids: CASSLMRTGNTDTQYF.

The chain employs TRBV12-3 or TRBV12-4 and TRBJ2-3. The CDR3 runs to 13 residues. CDR3 protein: CASSPIGRDTQYF.

The V and J genes are TRBV3-1 and TRBJ2-7; absent DNA, TCRdb's TRBD1 call cannot be checked. Germline CDR1 reads LGHDT; CDR2 reads YNNKEL (reference sequence). The CDR3 is 15 residues long. CDR3 sequence reads: CASSHSDRGPYEQYF.

The V call is TRBV12-3 or TRBV12-4, the J call TRBJ1-4; TCRdb lists TRBD1, though no DNA is available to test this call. The CDR3 is 13 amino acids. The CDR3 loop reads CASGTVTNEKLFF.

The chain has TRBV5-6 and TRBJ2-3. The CDR3 is made up of 15 amino acids. Germline CDR1 is SGHDT and CDR2 is YYEEEE. CDR3 sequence reads: CASSLDSSLTDTQYF. Combining the CDR3 with reference TRBV5-6 and TRBJ2-3 gives the whole variable domain DAGVTQSPTHLIKTRGQQVTLRCSPKSGHDTVSWYQQALGQGPQFIFQYYEEEERQRGNFPDRFSGHQFPNYSSELNVNALLLGDSALYLCASSLDSSLTDTQYFGPGTRLTVL.

The chain carries TRBV7-9 and TRBJ2-1; TCRdb proposes TRBD1, but this gene call is untestable without DNA. Germline-derived CDR1 and CDR2 are SEHNR and FQNEAQ (reference sequence). CDR3 size: 17 residues. CDR3: CASSTDPGQGAYNEQFF. The full variable domain, with the rest looked up from reference TRBV7-9 and TRBJ2-1, is DTGVSQNPRHKITKRGQNVTFRCDPISEHNRLYWYRQTLGQGPEFLTYFQNEAQLEKSRLLSDRFSAERPKGSFSTLEIQRTEQGDSAMYLCASSTDPGQGAYNEQFFGPGTRLTVL.

V and J are TRBV27 and TRBJ2-1; with no DNA, the TCRdb D assignment of TRBD2 cannot be verified. This CDR3 spans 14 amino acids. Germline V gene lookup returns CDR1 MNHEY and CDR2 SMNVEV (reference sequence). CDR3 in amino acids: CASRAGGLPNEQFF.

The chain carries TRBV6-2 or TRBV6-3 and TRBJ2-3; there is no DNA to check the TCRdb D call of TRBD2. This CDR3 is 15 amino acids long. From germline, CDR1 is MNHEY and CDR2 SVGEGT. The CDR3 loop reads CASSLREPGPDTQYF.

The genes are TRBV5-4 and TRBJ2-3; there is no DNA to check the TCRdb D call of TRBD2. Germline values: CDR1 SGHNT, CDR2 YYREEE (reference sequence). CDR3 length: 17 residues. CDR3 residues: CASSLAAGGWGTDTQYF.

The V and J genes are TRBV29-1 and TRBJ2-1. The germline V gene has CDR1 SQVTM and CDR2 ANQGSEA. The length of the CDR3 is 12 residues. CDR3 loop: CSVDRADDEQFF.

This chain uses TRBV3-1 with TRBJ2-1; TCRdb calls TRBD2, which cannot be checked without DNA. The V gene's germline CDR1 is LGHDT and CDR2 YNNKEL (reference sequence). The CDR3 totals 15 residues. The CDR3 loop is CASSLDYSAYNEQFF.

The V and J genes are TRBV20-1 and TRBJ2-1. CDR3 length equals 13 residues. Germline V gene data show CDR1 as DFQATT and CDR2 as SNEGSKA (reference sequence). CDR3 amino acids: CSAKSLVYNEQFF.

The rearrangement joins TRBV5-1 to TRBJ2-5; TCRdb designates TRBD2, a call that cannot be tested without DNA. Germline lookup yields CDR1 SGHRS and CDR2 YFSETQ. This CDR3 spans 15 amino acids. CDR3 protein: CASSLAGATAETQYF. Full variable domain (outside the CDR3, taken from reference TRBV5-1 and TRBJ2-5): KAGVTQTPRYLIKTRGQQVTLSCSPISGHRSVSWYQQTPGQGLQFLFEYFSETQRNKGNFPGRFSGRQFSNSRSEMNVSTLELGDSALYLCASSLAGATAETQYFGPGTRLLVL.

The rearrangement joins TRBV2 to TRBJ2-2. This CDR3 spans 15 amino acids. Germline assignment: CDR1 SNHLY and CDR2 FYNNEI. CDR3 region: CASSPWSSNTGELFF.